This TCR beta chain was captured in a study of T-cell reconstitution after alpha-beta-depleted transplantation in children. Study-wide results and caveats: Reportedly, alpha-beta T cells present about two months post-transplant originated from several hundred expanded clones of graft origin. High day-60 TCRbeta diversity in some patients came from surviving recipient T cells and thymic progenitors. Newly produced T cells mostly provided counts and TCRbeta diversity after one year, as hyperexpanded clones declined.

Trimming took 0 bases from V and 4 from J; bases not matched to a gene: 8. The CDR3 is 16 residues long. Germline V gene data show CDR1 as SGDLS and CDR2 as YYNGEE. Unique molecular identifiers were incorporated during preparation of the TCRbeta library. TCRdb called the PCR reads again in MiXCR, with one record for every CDR3 protein. The table includes hundreds of thousands of distinct CDR3 sequences, less than 9.5% detected once. This clonotype occurred many times. Antigen unknown. The J gene is TRBJ2-3, the V gene TRBV9; TRBD2 agrees at 7 bases. The sequencing used peripheral blood, collected 360 days after TCRalphabeta/CD19-depleted stem cell transplant. The TCR was taken from a female patient between 2 and 15 years old who had a stem cell transplant for Fanconi anemia, so the T cells may come from the graft donor. For the CDR3, the DNA is TGTGCCAGCAGCGTAGGACCCCCTAGCGGAGCAGATACGCAGTATTTT. Translating it yields CASSVGPPSGADTQYF.